This paragraph reports one TCR beta chain. This clonotype was seen repeatedly, ten times or more. Its target antigen remains unknown. No base quality information exists; no much larger clone differs at one position. The time point label, read with the paper, signifies: before trial treatment. The donors came from RACIN, which was a single-arm phase I dose-escalation trial that paired nivolumab and ipilimumab with aspirin, low-dose cyclophosphamide and low-dose radiotherapy. Eligible patients had advanced, TIL-negative solid tumors. Clipping removes 5 bases from V and 0 bases from J, with 4 as the unmatched junction base count. CDR1 is given as LNHDA and CDR2 as SQIVND, both from the germline V gene (reference sequence). From the cysteine up to the phenylalanine, the CDR3 has a length of 15 residues. The DNA shown is the 45-base CDR3, in frame from base 1. The sample is drawn from a study of low-dose radiotherapy and immunotherapy resistance in tumors (dated by TCRdb to 2022 to 2024). Regarding the research as a whole: In Cohort 1, each fraction delivered 0.5 Gy every 2 weeks, and the prescribed total PTV dose was 6.5 Gy. Patients were given nivolumab as a 240 mg flat dose every two weeks and ipilimumab at 1 mg/kg every six weeks, with both drugs delivered intravenously. Cyclophosphamide 200 mg/m2 was given intravenously every two weeks, one day before each radiation and immunotherapy administration. Cohort 2 received 1 Gy per fraction every two weeks, with a total of 13 Gy over 26 weeks. Eight patients were included in the translational analysis: three from the first dose cohort and the first five from the second dose cohort. Randomization of trial participants into treatment groups was not performed. Starting on cycle 1 day 1, patients took 300 mg of aspirin by mouth once a day for four cycles.

For sequencing, an Illumina HiSeq 2500 was employed. First-strand cDNA was synthesized with Superscript III and a set of TRAV- and TRBV-specific primers, covering both TCRalpha and TCRbeta chains. TCRs were amplified with Phusion for approximately 21 PCR cycles, with a constant-region primer paired with the adapter attached to the V primers. The MessageAmp II aRNA Amplification Kit was used to amplify the isolated mRNA, with in vitro transcription run for approximately 15 hours at 37 degrees C. mRNA for TCR sequencing was isolated with the Dynabeads mRNA DIRECT Purification Kit. Indexed Illumina adapters were added in a second Phusion PCR of roughly 23 cycles, and the PCR products were purified with AMPure XP beads. Regarding the original processing steps: Using custom Perl scripts, TCR sequences encoding the same protein were pooled, out-of-frame sequences were removed, and the abundance of each clonotype was computed. TCR sequences supported by only a single read were excluded from analysis. The metrics used to describe the repertoires included Shannon entropy, Gini index, clonality, richness, and the frequency of TCRs shared between repertoires. The public sequencing data were trimmed at Q25 with fastp and processed into clonotypes with MiXCR by TCRdb, which kept only in-frame beta chains. Each entry merges the rows of one CDR3 protein and shows their most common DNA and genes. In this record, the V and J calls reflect TCRdb's handling and not the investigators' own analysis. Present in this sample are 35,000 to 45,000 distinct CDR3 sequences, around a third of which were seen just once. The ten largest clones capture roughly 3.7% of the sample.

The chain uses TRBV19 and TRBJ2-1, with 7 bases aligning to TRBD1. The source material was PBMCs, sampled before treatment. This receptor was obtained from a male donor with gallbladder cancer. The DNA reads TGTGCCAGTAGTCCGGGACAGAGCTCCTACAATGAGCAGTTCTTC. Its protein is CASSPGQSSYNEQFF.